A selection of T cell receptor beta chains follows, all from one sample in a study of long-term antiretroviral therapy in people with HIV. This table comes from immunoSEQ multiplex PCR, and its TCRdb copy is limited to in-frame clones, with some not included. The repertoire holds some 29,000 clones, with around 80% as singletons. This material consisted of unsorted PBMCs, taken 1.5 years before starting antiretroviral therapy. The source is a man aged 18 to 30 with HIV. Both conserved end residues are part of each CDR3. The D gene is left open where the match is weak. Not every row has a clone size; where given, it reads once, few, many or a size class.

V gene	D gene	CDR3 length	J gene	clone size	CDR3 DNA	CDR3 protein
TRBV5-1	TRBD1	14	TRBJ2-7	.	TGCGCCAGCAGCTTTTCAGGGGGCAGCTACGAGCAGTACTTC	CASSFSGGSYEQYF
TRBV19	.	13	TRBJ1-1	.	TGTGCCAGTAGTGTACTGGGGAACACTGAAGCTTTCTTT	CASSVLGNTEAFF
TRBV18	TRBD2	15	TRBJ2-7	.	TGTGCCAGCTCACGGGCCGGGGGGGGATCCTACGAGCAGTACTTC	CASSRAGGGSYEQYF
TRBV18	.	16	TRBJ2-7	.	TGTGCCAGCTCACCACCGCCGGGCCACATACTGCGCGAGCAGTACTTC	CASSPPPGHILREQYF
TRBV2	.	16	TRBJ1-5	once	TGTGCCAGCAGTGACCCAACCACCAGGAGTAATCAGCCCCAGCATTTT	CASSDPTTRSNQPQHF
TRBV27	.	13	TRBJ2-7	.	TGTGCCAGCAGTCCCCGGAACTCCTACGAGCAGTACTTC	CASSPRNSYEQYF
TRBV7-2	.	13	TRBJ2-1	.	TGTGCCAGCAGCCCAAACTCCCACAATGAGCAGTTCTTC	CASSPNSHNEQFF
TRBV5-6	.	19	TRBJ2-2	.	TGTGCCAGCAGCTTGGCTTCGGTCAGGGGACCCGACGGGACCGGGGAGCTGTTTTTT	CASSLASVRGPDGTGELFF
TRBV5-6	.	14	TRBJ2-7	.	TGTGCCAGCAGCCAGGGTGACAATACCTACGAGCAGTACTTC	CASSQGDNTYEQYF
TRBV28	.	12	TRBJ2-7	few	TGTGCCAGCAGTACTAGCATCAACGAGCAGTACTTC	CASSTSINEQYF
TRBV9	TRBD2	14	TRBJ2-7	few	TGTGCCAGCAGCGGAAGCGGGAGGGCCGCTGAGCAGTACTTC	CASSGSGRAAEQYF
TRBV19	.	13	TRBJ1-1	.	TGTGCCAGTCGGATGGGGGGATACACTGAAGCTTTCTTT	CASRMGGYTEAFF
TRBV11-2	TRBD1	18	TRBJ1-6	.	TGTGCCAGCAGCTTACGACTTTTTCAGGGGGCAGTAAATTCACCCCTCCACTTT	CASSLRLFQGAVNSPLHF
TRBV4-2	.	14	TRBJ1-3	.	TGTGCCAGCAGCCGCGACAGATCTGGAAACACCATATATTTT	CASSRDRSGNTIYF
TRBV25-1	.	16	TRBJ2-6	.	TGTGCCAGCAGCGGAGCTCTCCTCTCTGGGGCCAACGTCCTGACTTTC	CASSGALLSGANVLTF
TRBV10-3	.	17	TRBJ1-2	.	TGTGCCATCAGTGATTCTCTTCGGGGCAGAGACTTGTATGGCTACACCTTC	CAISDSLRGRDLYGYTF
TRBV5-1	.	14	TRBJ2-7	once	TGCGCCAGCAGCTTGGCAGCGGAGTCCTACGAGCAGTACTTC	CASSLAAESYEQYF
TRBV5-6	.	13	TRBJ2-7	.	TGTGCCAGCAGCTCGAGGGGGTCCTACGAGCAGTACTTC	CASSSRGSYEQYF
TRBV28	TRBD1	13	TRBJ2-5	.	TGTGCCAGCTTGGGACAGGACCAAGAGACCCAGTACTTC	CASLGQDQETQYF
TRBV29-1	.	14	TRBJ2-1	.	TGCAGCGTTGGAAGAGACCCTTCAAACAATGAGCAGTTCTTC	CSVGRDPSNNEQFF
TRBV25-1	TRBD1	14	TRBJ1-2	.	TGTGCCAGCAGTGTCACCGGGACAGGGCATGGCTACACCTTC	CASSVTGTGHGYTF
TRBV4-1	TRBD1	15	TRBJ1-4	.	TGCGCCAGCAGCCCGAGGACAGGGCCCCCTGAAAAACTGTTTTTT	CASSPRTGPPEKLFF
TRBV5-1	TRBD1	14	TRBJ2-3	.	TGCGCCAGCAGCCCGACAGGGAGCACAGATACGCAGTATTTT	CASSPTGSTDTQYF
TRBV7-2	.	14	TRBJ2-1	.	TGTGCCAGCAGCTTCACTAGGGGGAACAGTGAGCAGTTCTTC	CASSFTRGNSEQFF
TRBV11-2	.	16	TRBJ2-1	.	TGTGCCAGCAGCTTAGAACTCAGGATTTTCTACAATGAGCAGTTCTTC	CASSLELRIFYNEQFF
TRBV27	TRBD1	15	TRBJ1-2	few	TGTGCCAGCAGTTTATCTGGCAGGGGGGAGTTTGGCTACACCTTC	CASSLSGRGEFGYTF
TRBV27	.	12	TRBJ1-1	.	TGTGCCAGCAGATCCTACCGGACTGAAGCTTTCTTT	CASRSYRTEAFF
TRBV7-2	.	15	TRBJ1-5	few	TGTGCCAGCAGCATCCGGGACGAAAGTAATCAGCCCCAGCATTTT	CASSIRDESNQPQHF
TRBV27	TRBD2	15	TRBJ2-7	.	TGTGCCAGCAGTTATGAGGGGACTATGGCCTACGAGCAGTACTTC	CASSYEGTMAYEQYF
TRBV6-1	.	14	TRBJ1-2	.	TGTGCCAGCAGTGAATACAGGGTACTAAATGGCTACACCTTC	CASSEYRVLNGYTF
TRBV10-2	.	15	TRBJ1-2	.	TGCGCCAGCAGTGAGGGCCGGACAGAAAACTATGGCTACACCTTC	CASSEGRTENYGYTF
TRBV9	TRBD1	17	TRBJ2-7	few	TGTGCCAGCAGCGTGGAAGCCGGGACAGGGTCATCCTACGAGCAGTACTTC	CASSVEAGTGSSYEQYF
TRBV5-1	TRBD2	14	TRBJ2-5	.	TGCGCCAGCAGCTTGCAGGGAGGGCTAGAGACCCAGTACTTC	CASSLQGGLETQYF
TRBV5-5	.	14	TRBJ2-7	.	TGTGCCAGCAGCTTATCAGGGTTCTTTTACGAGCAGTACTTC	CASSLSGFFYEQYF
TRBV7-9	TRBD1	13	TRBJ2-5	.	TGTGCCAGCGGCAGGGGGCGCGAAGAGACCCAGTACTTC	CASGRGREETQYF
TRBV18	TRBD1	17	TRBJ2-2	.	TGTGCCAGCTCACCATGGGACAGGGGGCGAGACACCGGGGAGCTGTTTTTT	CASSPWDRGRDTGELFF
TRBV7-9	TRBD2	17	TRBJ2-3	.	TGTGCCAGCAGCTTAAATCAGGCAGCGGGGCCCACAGATACGCAGTATTTT	CASSLNQAAGPTDTQYF
TRBV7-9	.	12	TRBJ1-1	.	TGTGCCAGCAGCTCTGGGGTCCTTGAAGCTTTCTTT	CASSSGVLEAFF
TRBV19	.	13	TRBJ2-1	once	TGTGCCAGTAGTATGGGGGGCTACAATGAGCAGTTCTTC	CASSMGGYNEQFF
TRBV4-3	.	15	TRBJ2-2	medium-sized	TGCGCCAGCAGCCAAGAGTGGGGTCGCACCGGGGAGCTGTTTTTT	CASSQEWGRTGELFF
TRBV5-1	TRBD1	18	TRBJ2-3	.	TGCGCCAGCAGACTGACAGGGAAAGGATCCACTAGCACAGATACGCAGTATTTT	CASRLTGKGSTSTDTQYF
TRBV27	.	14	TRBJ1-6	.	TGTGCCAGCAGTATCCGCCCGCGGGATTCACCCCTCCACTTT	CASSIRPRDSPLHF
TRBV19	.	14	TRBJ1-1	.	TGTGCCAGTAGTATGTCCGGACCTGAGGCTGAAGCTTTCTTT	CASSMSGPEAEAFF